One sample yielded the 2 T cell receptor beta chains listed below, sequenced in a study of liver allograft versus peripheral blood T cells. Study summary: Transplanted livers held T cell receptor repertoires, and these were compared with repertoires in recipients' peripheral blood.

TCRdb itself ran the reads through MiXCR, one entry per CDR3 protein. The sample consists of several hundred distinct CDR3 sequences, 20% to 30% of them appearing once. The receptors here all came from a human patient who had a liver transplant. These T cells may partly come from the graft donor.

This clonotype is medium-sized within its sample. The chain joins TRBV28 to TRBJ2-3; D gene ambiguous. V was cut by 2 bases and J by 2 bases, with 14 bases left in between. Looked up from germline, CDR1 is MDHEN and CDR2 is SYDVKM. The CDR3 totals 16 residues. CDR3 coding DNA: TGTGCCAGCAGTTTAGGCTTCCAGGCCTTCACAGATACGCAGTATTTT. As protein: CASSLGFQAFTDTQYF.

The rearrangement joins TRBV9 to TRBJ1-1; no definite D call. CDR3 length: 17 residues. Looked up from germline, CDR1 is SGDLS and CDR2 is YYNGEE. Trimming took 3 bases from V and 3 from J, leaving 21 bases between them. CDR3 DNA sequence: TGTGCCAGCAGCGCCGCTAGGACGGGCGGACGGGACACTGAAGCTTTCTTT. Its translation: CASSAARTGGRDTEAFF.